These 28 T cell receptor beta chains share one sample of origin, sequenced in a study of T cell responses to AZD1222 COVID-19 vaccine. This table comes from immunoSEQ multiplex PCR, and its TCRdb copy is limited to in-frame clones, with some not included. This sample has approximately 130,000 clones, with 90% found just once. The input for sequencing was peripheral blood, taken on day 0 of AZD1222 vaccination. The origin of the receptors is an adult in good health.

The rearrangement uses TRBV27 and TRBJ2-5; 13 bases are shared with TRBD2. The CDR3 has 16 residues. Germline V CDR1 and CDR2: MNHEY, SMNVEV (reference sequence). Unmatched junction bases numbered 8, after V lost 4 bases and J lost 6 bases. The CDR3 reads CASSSWTSGRIKTQYF. The CDR3 DNA reads as TGTGCCAGCAGTTCCTGGACTAGCGGGAGAATAAAGACCCAGTACTTC.

The chain has TRBV2 and TRBJ1-1; weak D call: TRBD1 (5 bases). CDR3 length: 14 residues. With 3 bases removed from V and 4 bases from J, the gap between germline ends came to 12 bases. Germline V CDR1 and CDR2: SNHLY, FYNNEI. The CDR3 loop reads CASSDVRGGTEAFF. CDR3 coding DNA: TGTGCCAGCAGTGACGTTAGGGGTGGCACTGAAGCTTTCTTT.

The chain carries TRBV4-3 and TRBJ1-4; 9 positions agree with TRBD1. The CDR3 has 16 residues. V dropped 0 bases and J dropped 7; count of bases not matched to a gene: 6. The V gene's germline CDR1 is LGHNA and CDR2 YSLEER. The CDR3 is CASSQDLGQGSEKLFF. CDR3 nucleotide sequence: TGCGCCAGCAGCCAAGACCTAGGACAGGGGAGTGAAAAACTGTTTTTT.

The rearrangement uses TRBV5-1 and TRBJ1-1; D call uncertain. V was clipped by 4 bases and J by 4 bases, with 11 bases between them. Germline-derived CDR1 and CDR2 are SGHRS and YFSETQ. The CDR3 extends over 13 amino acids. CDR3 coding DNA: TGCGCCAGCAGCCTGGAGCCGGCCACTGAAGCTTTCTTT. The encoded protein is CASSLEPATEAFF.

The table lists this clone with a count of one. V and J are TRBV7-3 and TRBJ2-2; 7 nucleotides line up with TRBD1. V was clipped by 1 base and J by 6 bases; unmatched bases: 8. This CDR3 is built from 16 residues. The germline V gene encodes CDR1 SGHTA and CDR2 FQGTGA. Here the CDR3 DNA reads TGTGCCAGCAGCTTAATGGATGGGACAGTCCCCGGGGAGCTGTTTTTT. This translates into CASSLMDGTVPGELFF. Full variable domain (missing parts from reference TRBV7-3 and TRBJ2-2): GAGVSQTPSNKVTEKGKYVELRCDPISGHTALYWYRQSLGQGPEFLIYFQGTGAADDSGLPNDRFFAVRPEGSVSTLKIQRTERGDSAVYLCASSLMDGTVPGELFFGEGSRLTVL.

This chain links TRBV11-3 with TRBJ2-1; 7 bases fit TRBD1. V lost 6 bases to trimming and J lost 7 bases; unmatched junction nucleotides: 12. This CDR3 region has 15 residues. Looked up from germline, CDR1 is SGHNT and CDR2 is YENEEA. This CDR3 reads CASSDGAGGINEQFF. The CDR3, as DNA: TGTGCCAGCAGTGACGGGGCAGGGGGTATAAATGAGCAGTTCTTC.

This sequence joins TRBV3-1 (or the pseudogene TRBV3-2) and TRBJ2-1, with D maybe TRBD2 (6 bases). Germline assignment: CDR1 LGHDT and CDR2 YNNKEL (reference sequence). The CDR3 extends over 15 amino acids. Trimming shortened V by 4 bases and J by 5 bases, and 15 bases separated the two germline ends. CDR3 bases: TGTGCCAGCAGCCGCCGAGCGGGCGAAAACAATGAGCAGTTCTTC. This translates into CASSRRAGENNEQFF.

V is TRBV27 and J is TRBJ1-2; D unclear. Germline CDR1 is MNHEY and CDR2 is SMNVEV (reference sequence). This CDR3 has 16 amino acids. The V end lost 3 bases, the J end lost 1 base, and 15 bases lay between the germline ends. CDR3 sequence (DNA): TGTGCCAGCAGTTTGTTAGCCCCACGGGGTAACTATGGCTACACCTTC. Translated: CASSLLAPRGNYGYTF.

The chain couples TRBV29-1 to TRBJ2-1; the D is unclear. This CDR3 is built from 12 residues. Germline loops: CDR1 SQVTM, CDR2 ANQGSEA. V was clipped by 2 bases and J by 6 bases, with 8 bases between them. CDR3 DNA: TGCAGCGTTGAAAATAACGGCAATGAGCAGTTCTTC. As protein: CSVENNGNEQFF.

V is TRBV6-5 and J is TRBJ2-3; D unresolved. V was clipped by 0 bases and J by 2 bases, with 9 bases between them. Germline V CDR1 and CDR2: MNHEY, SVGAGI. The CDR3 consists of 15 residues. CDR3 coding DNA: TGTGCCAGCAGTTACTCCGATAGGGCCACAGATACGCAGTATTTT. This gives the protein CASSYSDRATDTQYF.

This clone was counted a few times. This chain connects TRBV6-2 or TRBV6-3 to TRBJ1-4; TRBD1 aligns across 11 bases. V gave up 2 bases and J gave up 8 bases; unmatched junction bases: 7. The CDR3 covers 16 residues. Looked up from germline, CDR1 is MNHEY and CDR2 is SVGEGT. CDR3 bases: TGTGCCAGCAGTTACCAGTCCGGGACAGGGGGAGAAAAACTGTTTTTT. Translated: CASSYQSGTGGEKLFF.

The chain is built from TRBV28 and TRBJ1-5, with unresolved D. The CDR3 spans 15 residues. The germline V and J ends were trimmed by 1 base and 0 bases, with 7 bases remaining between them. Germline V gives CDR1 MDHEN, CDR2 SYDVKM. The CDR3 nucleotides are TGTGCCAGCAGTTTATATGCACCTAGCAATCAGCCCCAGCATTTT. Translation: CASSLYAPSNQPQHF.

The rearrangement uses TRBV11-2 and TRBJ2-5; D not resolved. Between the trimmed V and J ends, which lost 1 base and 4 bases, there was a span of 4 bases. Germline V gene sequence: CDR1 SGHAT, CDR2 FQNNGV. CDR3 size: 12 residues. The CDR3, as DNA: TGTGCCAGCAGCTTAGGGCGAGAGACCCAGTACTTC. Translation: CASSLGRETQYF.

This chain joins TRBV27 and TRBJ2-7; 8 bases map to TRBD1. The ends lost 5 bases at V and 7 bases at J; junction bases unmatched: 13. The CDR3 totals 15 residues. Germline CDR1 MNHEY, CDR2 SMNVEV (reference sequence). As DNA, the CDR3 is TGTGCCAGCAGTCTCTCCGGGACAGGATTTCGGGAGCAGTACTTC. This gives the protein CASSLSGTGFREQYF.

This chain links TRBV10-3 with TRBJ1-1, with 10 bases fitting TRBD1. Germline CDR1 and CDR2: ENHRY and SYGVKD. Unmatched junction bases numbered 14, after V lost 4 bases and J lost 3 bases. The CDR3 loop spans 18 amino acids. CDR3 nucleotide sequence: TGTGCCATCAGTGGGGGGACAGGGGCGGTCAGAGAGGACACTGAAGCTTTCTTT. As protein: CAISGGTGAVREDTEAFF.

Written as DNA, the CDR3 is TGTGCCACCAGCAGAGATCGGGGGTGGGGTTCTGGAAACACCATATATTTT. Translated: CATSRDRGWGSGNTIYF. The V and J genes are TRBV15 and TRBJ1-3; tentative D call: TRBD1 (5 bases). Germline CDR1 and CDR2: LNHNV and YYDKDF (reference sequence). This CDR3 spans 17 amino acids. V was trimmed by 0 bases and J by 1 base, leaving 13 bases between them.

This clone was recorded once. The gene calls are TRBV19 and TRBJ2-1; 9 bases match TRBD2. The CDR3 has 14 amino acids. The germline gives CDR1 LNHDA, CDR2 SQIVND (reference sequence). V lost 11 bases and J lost 3; bases outside the gene matches: 8. CDR3 nucleotides: TGTGCCTCAATGGGACTAGCAGACTACAATGAGCAGTTCTTC. This encodes CASMGLADYNEQFF.

The chain joins TRBV30 to TRBJ1-2, with D perhaps TRBD1 (5 bases). The CDR3 consists of 13 residues. Germline CDR1 reads GTSNPN; CDR2 reads SVGIG (reference sequence). Trimming removed 4 bases from V and 2 bases from J, with 11 bases in between. CDR3 loop: CAWITQGNYGYTF. In DNA, the CDR3 is TGTGCCTGGATAACCCAGGGCAACTATGGCTACACCTTC.

CDR3 residues: CASSPRGQGSYNEQFF. DNA for the CDR3: TGTGCCAGCTCACCCCGGGGACAGGGATCCTACAATGAGCAGTTCTTC. The V and J genes are TRBV18 and TRBJ2-1, with 9 bases that match TRBD1. The ends lost 3 bases at V and 1 base at J; junction bases unmatched: 4. The germline CDR1 and CDR2 sequences are KGHSH and LQKENI. CDR3 length: 16 residues.

The J gene is TRBJ1-2, the V gene TRBV10-1, with D maybe TRBD1 (6 bases). From germline, CDR1 is WNHNN and CDR2 SYGVQD (reference sequence). CDR3 length equals 13 residues. V gave up 9 bases and J gave up 4 bases, with 15 bases separating them. CDR3 residues: CASSEDRSYGYTF. CDR3 nucleotides: TGCGCCAGTTCTGAGGACAGAAGCTATGGCTACACCTTC.

The chain carries TRBV5-1 and TRBJ2-3; the match to TRBD1 covers 9 bases. This CDR3 spans 14 amino acids. Germline V gives CDR1 SGHRS, CDR2 YFSETQ. Unmatched junction bases numbered 5, after V lost 5 bases and J lost 4 bases. CDR3 DNA sequence: TGCGCCAGCAGGACCCGGACAGGGGCAGATACGCAGTATTTT. It is translated as CASRTRTGADTQYF.

The chain has TRBV5-4 and TRBJ2-3; D remains unclear. This CDR3 is built from 14 residues. Germline-derived CDR1 and CDR2 are SGHNT and YYREEE (reference sequence). V was cut by 5 bases and J by 1 base, with 11 bases left in between. In nucleotides, the CDR3 is TGTGCCAGCAGTCAGGAGATTGGCACAGATACGCAGTATTTT. Translated: CASSQEIGTDTQYF.

The rearrangement links TRBV4-2 to TRBJ2-3, with TRBD2 matching 9 bases. Germline V gene data show CDR1 as LGHNA and CDR2 as YNFKEQ. This CDR3 region has 17 residues. J gave up 2 bases and V 4 bases, and 10 bases lay outside the gene matches. Here the CDR3 reads CASSLANAGGITDTQYF. CDR3 nucleotides: TGTGCCAGCAGCCTCGCCAACGCGGGAGGGATCACAGATACGCAGTATTTT.

The chain carries TRBV21-1 and TRBJ1-5. TRBV21-1 is described as a pseudogene. This CDR3 has 20 residues. CDR3 loop: CASNPDPPGGRWQGCQPQHF. CDR3 DNA: TGTGCCAGCAACCCAGACCCCCCCGGGGGCCGTTGGCAGGGGTGTCAGCCCCAGCATTTT.

The chain links TRBV5-1 to TRBJ2-2; 12 positions agree with TRBD2. CDR3 length: 15 residues. Germline CDR1 SGHRS, CDR2 YFSETQ. V lost 4 bases, J lost 5 bases, and 3 bases stayed unmatched. CDR3: CASSQLAGGTGELFF. CDR3 sequence (DNA): TGCGCCAGCAGCCAACTAGCGGGAGGAACCGGGGAGCTGTTTTTT. The full variable domain, with the rest looked up from reference TRBV5-1 and TRBJ2-2, is KAGVTQTPRYLIKTRGQQVTLSCSPISGHRSVSWYQQTPGQGLQFLFEYFSETQRNKGNFPGRFSGRQFSNSRSEMNVSTLELGDSALYLCASSQLAGGTGELFFGEGSRLTVL.

V is TRBV5-1 and J is TRBJ2-3; unclear D gene. CDR1 SGHRS and CDR2 YFSETQ come from the germline V gene. The V gene lost 0 bases and the J gene lost 6 bases, with 11 bases spanning the gap. This CDR3 has 14 amino acids. In nucleotides, the CDR3 is TGCGCCAGCAGCTTGGGGACGCCTACTGATACGCAGTATTTT. Translation: CASSLGTPTDTQYF. The full variable domain, in which reference TRBV5-1 and TRBJ2-3 provide the parts outside the CDR3, is KAGVTQTPRYLIKTRGQQVTLSCSPISGHRSVSWYQQTPGQGLQFLFEYFSETQRNKGNFPGRFSGRQFSNSRSEMNVSTLELGDSALYLCASSLGTPTDTQYFGPGTRLTVL.

This clone came up once. The chain uses TRBV30 and TRBJ1-3; D ambiguous. The V end lost 2 bases, the J end lost 5 bases, and 7 bases lay between the germline ends. There are 12 residues in the CDR3. The germline V gene encodes CDR1 GTSNPN and CDR2 SVGIG (reference sequence). In DNA form, the CDR3 reads TGTGCCTGGAGTCATACGCGAAACACCATATATTTT. Its protein is CAWSHTRNTIYF.

The chain couples TRBV21-1 to TRBJ2-7. TRBV21-1 counts as a pseudogene. The CDR3 has 13 residues. CDR3 residues: CASSPRKSYEQYF. CDR3 coding DNA: TGTGCCAGCAGCCCTCGGAAGTCCTACGAGCAGTACTTC.